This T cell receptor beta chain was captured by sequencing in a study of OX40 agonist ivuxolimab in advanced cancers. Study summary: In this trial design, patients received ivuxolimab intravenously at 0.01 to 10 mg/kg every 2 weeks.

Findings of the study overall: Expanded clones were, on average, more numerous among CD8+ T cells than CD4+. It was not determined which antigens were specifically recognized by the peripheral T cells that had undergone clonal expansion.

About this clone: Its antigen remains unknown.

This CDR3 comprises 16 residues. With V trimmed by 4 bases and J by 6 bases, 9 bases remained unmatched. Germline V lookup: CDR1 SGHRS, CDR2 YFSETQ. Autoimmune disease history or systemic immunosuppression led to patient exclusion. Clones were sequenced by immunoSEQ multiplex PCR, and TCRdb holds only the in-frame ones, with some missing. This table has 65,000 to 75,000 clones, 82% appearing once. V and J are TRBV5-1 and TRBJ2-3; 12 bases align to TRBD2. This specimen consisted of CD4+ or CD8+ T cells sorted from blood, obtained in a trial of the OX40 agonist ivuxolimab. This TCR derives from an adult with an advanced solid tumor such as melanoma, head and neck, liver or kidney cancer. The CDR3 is CASSILTSGGEDTQYF. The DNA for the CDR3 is TGCGCCAGCAGCATCCTGACTAGCGGGGGCGAGGATACGCAGTATTTT. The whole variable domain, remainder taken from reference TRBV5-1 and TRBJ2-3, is KAGVTQTPRYLIKTRGQQVTLSCSPISGHRSVSWYQQTPGQGLQFLFEYFSETQRNKGNFPGRFSGRQFSNSRSEMNVSTLELGDSALYLCASSILTSGGEDTQYFGPGTRLTVL.